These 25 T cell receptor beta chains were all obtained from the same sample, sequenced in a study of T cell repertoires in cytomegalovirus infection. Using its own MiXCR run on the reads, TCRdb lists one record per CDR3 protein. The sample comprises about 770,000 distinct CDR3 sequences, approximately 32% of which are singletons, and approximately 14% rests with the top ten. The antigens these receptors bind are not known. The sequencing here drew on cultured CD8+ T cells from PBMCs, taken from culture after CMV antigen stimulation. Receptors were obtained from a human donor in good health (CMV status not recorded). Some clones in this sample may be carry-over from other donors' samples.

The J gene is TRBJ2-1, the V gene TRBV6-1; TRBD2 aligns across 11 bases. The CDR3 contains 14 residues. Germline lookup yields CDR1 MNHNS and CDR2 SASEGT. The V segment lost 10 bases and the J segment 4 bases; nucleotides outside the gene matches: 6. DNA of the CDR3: TGTGCCATTCTTAGCGGGGGGGTATACAATGAGCAGTTCTTC. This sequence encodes CAILSGGVYNEQFF.

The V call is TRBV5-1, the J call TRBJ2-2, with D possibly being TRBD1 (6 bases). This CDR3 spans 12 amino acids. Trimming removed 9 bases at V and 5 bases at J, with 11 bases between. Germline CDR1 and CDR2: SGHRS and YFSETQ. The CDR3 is CATWTVTGELFF. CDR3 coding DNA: TGCGCCACCTGGACAGTTACCGGGGAGCTGTTTTTT. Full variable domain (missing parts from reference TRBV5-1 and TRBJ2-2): KAGVTQTPRYLIKTRGQQVTLSCSPISGHRSVSWYQQTPGQGLQFLFEYFSETQRNKGNFPGRFSGRQFSNSRSEMNVSTLELGDSALYLCATWTVTGELFFGEGSRLTVL.

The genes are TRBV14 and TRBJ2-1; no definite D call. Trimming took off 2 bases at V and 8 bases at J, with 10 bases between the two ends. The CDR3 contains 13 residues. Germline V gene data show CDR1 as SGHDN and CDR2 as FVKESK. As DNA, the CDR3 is TGTGCCAGCAGCCAATCCATATTTGATGAGCAGTTCTTC. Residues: CASSQSIFDEQFF.

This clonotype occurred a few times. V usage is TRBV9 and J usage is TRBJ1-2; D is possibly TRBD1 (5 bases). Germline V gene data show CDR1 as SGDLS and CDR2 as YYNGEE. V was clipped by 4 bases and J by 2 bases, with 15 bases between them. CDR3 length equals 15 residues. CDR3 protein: CASSPPRTINYGYTF. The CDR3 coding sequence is TGTGCCAGCAGCCCACCGCGGACAATCAACTATGGCTACACCTTC.

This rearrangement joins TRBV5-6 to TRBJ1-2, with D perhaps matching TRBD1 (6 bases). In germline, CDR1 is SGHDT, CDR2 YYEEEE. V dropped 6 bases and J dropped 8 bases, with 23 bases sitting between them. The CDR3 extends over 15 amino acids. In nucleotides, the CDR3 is TGTGCCAGCAACACCCGGACAGATAGCCGTGGGGGCTACACCTTC. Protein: CASNTRTDSRGGYTF. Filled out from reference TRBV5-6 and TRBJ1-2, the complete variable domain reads DAGVTQSPTHLIKTRGQQVTLRCSPKSGHDTVSWYQQALGQGPQFIFQYYEEEERQRGNFPDRFSGHQFPNYSSELNVNALLLGDSALYLCASNTRTDSRGGYTFGSGTRLTVV.

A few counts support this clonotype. The CDR3 is CASRLSGAGTGELFF. CDR3 DNA sequence: TGTGCCAGCAGATTGTCGGGGGCAGGGACCGGGGAGCTGTTTTTT. This chain connects TRBV28 to TRBJ2-2; D tentatively reads TRBD1 or TRBD2 (6 bases each). V gave up 6 bases and J gave up 5 bases, with 16 bases separating them. Germline CDR1 MDHEN, CDR2 SYDVKM. This CDR3 region has 15 residues.

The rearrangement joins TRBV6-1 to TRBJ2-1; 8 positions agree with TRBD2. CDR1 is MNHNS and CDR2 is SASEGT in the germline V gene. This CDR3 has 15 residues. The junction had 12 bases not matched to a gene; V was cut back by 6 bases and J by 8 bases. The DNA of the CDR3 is TGTGCCAGCAGCATCCTCGGGGGGGCCATTGATGAGCAGTTCTTC. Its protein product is CASSILGGAIDEQFF.

The chain's CDR3 is CASRPRGPMLDTQYF. CDR3 sequence (DNA): TGTGCCAGCAGACCACGGGGGCCTATGTTAGATACGCAGTATTTT. This chain links TRBV27 with TRBJ2-3; TRBD1 or TRBD2 may be the D gene (6 bases each). Germline V lookup: CDR1 MNHEY, CDR2 SMNVEV (reference sequence). The CDR3 extends over 15 amino acids. Trimming stripped 6 bases from V and 5 bases from J, with 18 bases between.

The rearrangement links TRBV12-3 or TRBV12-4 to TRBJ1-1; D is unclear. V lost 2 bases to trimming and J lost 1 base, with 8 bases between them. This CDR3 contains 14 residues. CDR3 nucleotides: TGTGCCAGCAGTTTAATAGCAGAGAACACTGAAGCTTTCTTT. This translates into CASSLIAENTEAFF.

Here the CDR3 reads CASSHRASLWTDTQYF. CDR3 nucleotide sequence: TGTGCCAGCAGCCACCGGGCCTCCTTGTGGACAGATACGCAGTATTTT. The V gene is TRBV14, the J gene TRBJ2-3; D not certain. The germline V gene has CDR1 SGHDN and CDR2 FVKESK. The CDR3 length is 16 residues. Trimming removed 3 bases at V and 3 bases at J, with 16 bases between.

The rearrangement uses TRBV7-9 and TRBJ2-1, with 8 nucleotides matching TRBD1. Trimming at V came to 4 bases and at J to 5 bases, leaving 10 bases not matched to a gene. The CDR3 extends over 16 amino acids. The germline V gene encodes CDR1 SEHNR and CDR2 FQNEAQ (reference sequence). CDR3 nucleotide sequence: TGTGCCAGCAGCTCCGAGTTGACAGGGGCAAACAATGAGCAGTTCTTC. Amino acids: CASSSELTGANNEQFF.

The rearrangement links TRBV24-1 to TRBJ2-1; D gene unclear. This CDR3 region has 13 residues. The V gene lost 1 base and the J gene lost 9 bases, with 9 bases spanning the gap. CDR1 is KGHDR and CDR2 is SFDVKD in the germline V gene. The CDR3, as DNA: TGTGCCACCAGTGATTTAAGGAAAGGTGAGCAGTTCTTC. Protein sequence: CATSDLRKGEQFF.

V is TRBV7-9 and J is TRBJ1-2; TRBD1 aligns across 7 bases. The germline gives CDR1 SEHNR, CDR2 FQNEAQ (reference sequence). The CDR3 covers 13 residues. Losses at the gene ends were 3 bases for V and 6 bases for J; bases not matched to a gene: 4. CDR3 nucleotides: TGTGCCAGCAGCTTTTACAGGGGTCATGGCTACACCTTC. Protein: CASSFYRGHGYTF.

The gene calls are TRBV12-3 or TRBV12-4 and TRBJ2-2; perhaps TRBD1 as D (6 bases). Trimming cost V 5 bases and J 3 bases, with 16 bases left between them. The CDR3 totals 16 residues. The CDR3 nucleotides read TGTGCCAGCAGTGGTCCGGGACACCGTGACACCGGGGAGCTGTTTTTT. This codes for CASSGPGHRDTGELFF.

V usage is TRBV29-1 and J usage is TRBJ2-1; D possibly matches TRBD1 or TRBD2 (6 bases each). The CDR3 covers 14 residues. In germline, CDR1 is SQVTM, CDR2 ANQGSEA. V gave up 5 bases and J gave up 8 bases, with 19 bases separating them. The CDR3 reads CSVNGDKGGHEQFF. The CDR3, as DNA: TGCAGCGTTAATGGGGACAAAGGAGGGCATGAGCAGTTCTTC.

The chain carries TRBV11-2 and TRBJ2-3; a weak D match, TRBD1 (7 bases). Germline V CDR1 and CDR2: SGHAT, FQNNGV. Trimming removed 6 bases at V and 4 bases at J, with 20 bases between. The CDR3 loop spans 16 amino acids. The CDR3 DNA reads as TGTGCCAGCAGTCCAGGTGGAGGGGGCATTCCAGATACGCAGTATTTT. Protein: CASSPGGGGIPDTQYF. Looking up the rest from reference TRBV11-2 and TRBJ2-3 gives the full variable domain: EAGVAQSPRYKIIEKRQSVAFWCNPISGHATLYWYQQILGQGPKLLIQFQNNGVVDDSQLPKDRFSAERLKGVDSTLKIQPAKLEDSAVYLCASSPGGGGIPDTQYFGPGTRLTVL.

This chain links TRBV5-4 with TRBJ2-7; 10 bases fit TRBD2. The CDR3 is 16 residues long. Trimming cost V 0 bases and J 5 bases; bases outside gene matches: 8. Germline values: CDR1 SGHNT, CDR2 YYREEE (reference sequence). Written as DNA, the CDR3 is TGTGCCAGCAGCTTGGTAAAAAGCGGGGGGGCCGACGAGCAGTACGTC. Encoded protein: CASSLVKSGGADEQYV.

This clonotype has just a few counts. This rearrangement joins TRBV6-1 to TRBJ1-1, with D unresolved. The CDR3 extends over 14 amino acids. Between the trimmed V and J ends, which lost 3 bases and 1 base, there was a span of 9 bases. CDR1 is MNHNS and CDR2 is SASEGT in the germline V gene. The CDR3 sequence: CASSDVGRNTEAFF. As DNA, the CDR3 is TGTGCCAGCAGTGACGTTGGCCGGAACACTGAAGCTTTCTTT.

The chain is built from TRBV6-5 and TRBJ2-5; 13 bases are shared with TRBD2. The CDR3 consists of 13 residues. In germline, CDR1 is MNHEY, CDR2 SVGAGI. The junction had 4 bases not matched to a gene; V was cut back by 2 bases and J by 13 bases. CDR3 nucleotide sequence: TGTGCCAGCAGTTACGGACTAGCGGGGGCTCCGTACTTC. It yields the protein CASSYGLAGAPYF.

The CDR3, as DNA: TGTGCCAGTAGTCGGGGGTACCGCACAGATACGCAGTATTTT. It encodes CASSRGYRTDTQYF. This rearrangement joins TRBV19 to TRBJ2-3; D possibly corresponds to TRBD2 (6 bases). The CDR3 extends over 14 amino acids. V lost 5 bases and J lost 1, with 10 bases in between. CDR1 is LNHDA and CDR2 is SQIVND in the germline V gene (reference sequence). The variable domain in full, with the rest retrieved from reference TRBV19 and TRBJ2-3, is DGGITQSPKYLFRKEGQNVTLSCEQNLNHDAMYWYRQDPGQGLRLIYYSQIVNDFQKGDIAEGYSVSREKKESFPLTVTSAQKNPTAFYLCASSRGYRTDTQYFGPGTRLTVL.

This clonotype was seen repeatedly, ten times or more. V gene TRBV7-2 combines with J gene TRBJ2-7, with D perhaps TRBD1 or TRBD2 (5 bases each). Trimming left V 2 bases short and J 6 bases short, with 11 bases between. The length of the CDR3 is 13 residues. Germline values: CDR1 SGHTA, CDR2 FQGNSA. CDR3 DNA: TGTGCCAGCAGCTTACGAGGGGTGGGCGAGCAGTACGTC. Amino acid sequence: CASSLRGVGEQYV.

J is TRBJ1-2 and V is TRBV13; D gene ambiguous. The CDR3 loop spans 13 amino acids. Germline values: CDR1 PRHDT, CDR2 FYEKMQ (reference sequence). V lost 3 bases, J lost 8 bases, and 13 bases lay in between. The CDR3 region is CASSFGRSLGYTF. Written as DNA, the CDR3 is TGTGCCAGCAGCTTTGGACGGTCCCTCGGCTACACCTTC.

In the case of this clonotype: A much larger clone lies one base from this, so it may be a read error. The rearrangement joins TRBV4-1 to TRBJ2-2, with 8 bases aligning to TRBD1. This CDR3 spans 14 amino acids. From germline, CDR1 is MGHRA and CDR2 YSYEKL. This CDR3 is CAGSHQGATGELFF. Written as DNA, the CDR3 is TGCGCCGGCAGCCATCAGGGGGCAACCGGGGAGCTGTTTTTT.

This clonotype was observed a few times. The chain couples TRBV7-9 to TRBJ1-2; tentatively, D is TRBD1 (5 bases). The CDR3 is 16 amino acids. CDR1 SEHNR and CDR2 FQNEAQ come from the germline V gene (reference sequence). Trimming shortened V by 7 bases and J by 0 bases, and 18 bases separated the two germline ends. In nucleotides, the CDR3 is TGTGCCAGCACCCCGCCGCTCTTGGGGGCTAACTATGGCTACACCTTC. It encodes CASTPPLLGANYGYTF.

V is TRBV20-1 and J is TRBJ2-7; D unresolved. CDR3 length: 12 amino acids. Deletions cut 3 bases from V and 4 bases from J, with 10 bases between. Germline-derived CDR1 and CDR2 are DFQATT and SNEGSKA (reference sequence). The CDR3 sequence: CSASGRTYEQYV. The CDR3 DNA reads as TGCAGTGCTAGTGGCCGGACGTACGAGCAGTACGTC.